This T cell receptor (beta chain) was captured in a study of cytomegalovirus exposure and HLA in healthy donors. Study-wide results and limits: The investigators catalogued 164 TCR beta chains as cytomegalovirus-associated. While the bulk of TCR sequences proved rare, some public TCRs turned up in many donors. A later analysis found first-cohort TCR clusters tended to co-occur in the 95 to 150 validation repertoires.

Germline lookup yields CDR1 MGHRA and CDR2 YSYEKL. The CDR3 length is 18 residues. V dropped 1 base and J dropped 1; count of bases not matched to a gene: 11. It was the roughly 110-subject validation cohort, separate from the approximately 680-subject first cohort, to which the donors belonged. TCRdb's table, derived via immunoSEQ multiplex PCR, lists solely in-frame clones and lacks some. The data contain over 200,000 clones, roughly 88% of them singletons. In the case of this clone: Its matching antigen is unknown.

The chain combines TRBV4-1 with TRBJ2-7; TRBD2 matches 9 bases. Sequences were obtained from PBMCs. This receptor was obtained from a young woman in good health and CMV-seronegative. CDR3 nucleotides: TGCGCCAGCAGCCAAGCCATCTCGCGGGAGGGCCTTTCCTACGAGCAGTACTTC. It specifies CASSQAISREGLSYEQYF.